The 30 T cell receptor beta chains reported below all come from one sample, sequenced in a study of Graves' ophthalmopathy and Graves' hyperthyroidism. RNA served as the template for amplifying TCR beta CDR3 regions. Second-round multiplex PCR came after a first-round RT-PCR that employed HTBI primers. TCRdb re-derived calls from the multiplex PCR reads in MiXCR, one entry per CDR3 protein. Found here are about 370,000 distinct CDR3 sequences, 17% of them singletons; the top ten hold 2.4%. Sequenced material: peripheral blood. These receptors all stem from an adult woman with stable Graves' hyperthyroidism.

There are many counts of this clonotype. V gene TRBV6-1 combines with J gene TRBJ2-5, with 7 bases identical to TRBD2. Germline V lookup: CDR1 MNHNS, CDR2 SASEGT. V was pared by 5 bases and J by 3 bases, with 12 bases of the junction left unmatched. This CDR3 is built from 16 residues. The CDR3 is CASSKNPWGREETQYF. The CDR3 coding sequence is TGTGCCAGCAGTAAAAACCCATGGGGGAGGGAAGAGACCCAGTACTTC.

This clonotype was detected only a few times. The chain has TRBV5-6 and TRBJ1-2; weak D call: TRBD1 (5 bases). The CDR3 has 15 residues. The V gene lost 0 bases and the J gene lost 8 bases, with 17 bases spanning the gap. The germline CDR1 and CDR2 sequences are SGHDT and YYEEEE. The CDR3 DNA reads TGTGCCAGCAGCTTGGACGCCAGGGAGTCATACGGCTACACCTTC. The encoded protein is CASSLDARESYGYTF.

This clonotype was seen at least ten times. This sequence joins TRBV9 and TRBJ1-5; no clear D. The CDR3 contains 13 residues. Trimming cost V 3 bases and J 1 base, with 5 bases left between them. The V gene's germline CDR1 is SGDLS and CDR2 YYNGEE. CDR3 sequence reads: CASSEGSNQPQHF. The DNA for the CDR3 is TGTGCCAGCAGCGAAGGAAGCAATCAGCCCCAGCATTTT.

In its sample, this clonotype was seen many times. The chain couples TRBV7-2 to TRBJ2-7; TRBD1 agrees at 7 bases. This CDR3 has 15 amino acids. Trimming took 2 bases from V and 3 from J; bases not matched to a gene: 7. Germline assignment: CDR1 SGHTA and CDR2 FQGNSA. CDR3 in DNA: TGTGCCAGCAGCTTATTCCCTACAGGGGTCTACGAGCAGTACTTC. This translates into CASSLFPTGVYEQYF.

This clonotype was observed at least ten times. CDR3 in amino acids: CASAQSGQGGKAFF. Here the CDR3 DNA reads TGTGCCAGCGCCCAGTCGGGGCAGGGAGGGAAAGCTTTCTTT. The rearrangement links TRBV2 to TRBJ1-1; tentative D call: TRBD1 (5 bases). Trimming removed 8 bases from V and 9 bases from J, with 22 bases in between. Germline V lookup: CDR1 SNHLY, CDR2 FYNNEI. The CDR3 contains 14 residues.

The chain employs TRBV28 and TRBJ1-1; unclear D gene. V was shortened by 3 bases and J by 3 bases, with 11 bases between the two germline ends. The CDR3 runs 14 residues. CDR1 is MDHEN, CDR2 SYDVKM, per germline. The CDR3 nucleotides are TGTGCCAGCAGTTTGTTACAGTCATACACTGAAGCTTTCTTT. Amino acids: CASSLLQSYTEAFF.

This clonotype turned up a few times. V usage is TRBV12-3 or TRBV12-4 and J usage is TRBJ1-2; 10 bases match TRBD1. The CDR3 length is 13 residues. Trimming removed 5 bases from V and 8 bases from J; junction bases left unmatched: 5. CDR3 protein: CASSQTGGEGYTF. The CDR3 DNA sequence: TGTGCCAGCAGTCAGACAGGGGGCGAAGGCTACACCTTC.

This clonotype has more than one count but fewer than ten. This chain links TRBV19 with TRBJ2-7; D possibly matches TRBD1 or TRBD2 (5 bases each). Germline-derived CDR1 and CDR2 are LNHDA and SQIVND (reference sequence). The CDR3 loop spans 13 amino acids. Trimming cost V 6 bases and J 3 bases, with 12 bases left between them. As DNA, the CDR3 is TGTGCCAGTAGCATTCGGGGCTTCTACGAGCAGTACTTC. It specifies CASSIRGFYEQYF.

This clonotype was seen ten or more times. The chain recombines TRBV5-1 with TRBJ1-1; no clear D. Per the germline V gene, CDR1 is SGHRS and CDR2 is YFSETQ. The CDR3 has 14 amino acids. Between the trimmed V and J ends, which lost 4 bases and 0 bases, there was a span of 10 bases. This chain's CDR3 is CASSPDFLNTEAFF. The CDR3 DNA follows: TGCGCCAGCAGCCCGGACTTTCTGAACACTGAAGCTTTCTTT.

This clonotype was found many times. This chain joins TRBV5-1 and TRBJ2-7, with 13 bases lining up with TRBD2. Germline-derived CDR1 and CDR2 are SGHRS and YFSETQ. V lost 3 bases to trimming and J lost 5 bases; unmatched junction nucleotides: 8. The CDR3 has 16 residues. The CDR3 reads CASSYRTSGSPHEQYF. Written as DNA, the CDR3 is TGCGCCAGCAGCTACCGGACTAGCGGGAGTCCCCACGAGCAGTACTTC.

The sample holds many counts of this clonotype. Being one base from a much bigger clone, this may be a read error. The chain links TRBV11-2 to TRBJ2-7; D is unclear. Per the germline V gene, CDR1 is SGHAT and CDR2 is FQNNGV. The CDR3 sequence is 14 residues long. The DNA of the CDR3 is TGTGCCAGCGGCTTAGTGGACGGGCTACGGGAGCAGTACTTC. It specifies CASGLVDGLREQYF.

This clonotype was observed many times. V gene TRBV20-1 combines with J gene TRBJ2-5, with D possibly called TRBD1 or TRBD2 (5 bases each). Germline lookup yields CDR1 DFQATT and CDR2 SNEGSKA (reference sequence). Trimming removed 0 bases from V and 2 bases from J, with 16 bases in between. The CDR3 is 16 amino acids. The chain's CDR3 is CSARDFRDAVQETQYF. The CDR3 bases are TGCAGTGCTAGAGATTTCCGGGACGCAGTTCAAGAGACCCAGTACTTC.

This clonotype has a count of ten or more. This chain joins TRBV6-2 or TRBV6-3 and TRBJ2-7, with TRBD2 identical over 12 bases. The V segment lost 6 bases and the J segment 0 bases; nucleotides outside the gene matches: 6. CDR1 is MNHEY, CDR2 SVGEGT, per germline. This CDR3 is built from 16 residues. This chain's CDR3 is CASRGLAGPTSYEQYF. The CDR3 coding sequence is TGTGCCAGCAGAGGACTAGCGGGACCAACCTCCTACGAGCAGTACTTC.

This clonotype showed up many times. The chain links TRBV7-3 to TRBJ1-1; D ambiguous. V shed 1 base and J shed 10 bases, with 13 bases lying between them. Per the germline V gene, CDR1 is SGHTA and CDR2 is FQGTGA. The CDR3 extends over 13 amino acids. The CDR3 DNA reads TGTGCCAGCAGCTTAAATAATGCGGGTCGAGCTTTCTTT. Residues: CASSLNNAGRAFF.

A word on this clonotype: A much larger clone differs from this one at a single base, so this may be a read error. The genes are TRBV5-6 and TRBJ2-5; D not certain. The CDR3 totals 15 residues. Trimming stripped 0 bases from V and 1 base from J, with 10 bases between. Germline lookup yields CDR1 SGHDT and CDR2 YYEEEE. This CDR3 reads CASSLVRVSQETQYF. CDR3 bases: TGTGCCAGCAGCTTGGTTCGGGTGAGCCAAGAGACCCAGTACTTC.

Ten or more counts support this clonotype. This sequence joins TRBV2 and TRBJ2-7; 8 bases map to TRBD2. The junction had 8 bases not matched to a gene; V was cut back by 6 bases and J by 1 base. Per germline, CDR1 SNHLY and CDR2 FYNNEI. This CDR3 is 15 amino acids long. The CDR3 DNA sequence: TGTGCCAGCAGATACATAAGCGGGGGATCCTACGAGCAGTACTTC. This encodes CASRYISGGSYEQYF.

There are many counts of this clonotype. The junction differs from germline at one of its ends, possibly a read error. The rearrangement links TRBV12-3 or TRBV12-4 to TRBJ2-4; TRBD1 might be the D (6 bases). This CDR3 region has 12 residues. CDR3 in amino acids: CASSVDRNIKYF. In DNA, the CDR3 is TGTGCCAGCAGTGTTGACAGGAACATTAAGTACTTC.

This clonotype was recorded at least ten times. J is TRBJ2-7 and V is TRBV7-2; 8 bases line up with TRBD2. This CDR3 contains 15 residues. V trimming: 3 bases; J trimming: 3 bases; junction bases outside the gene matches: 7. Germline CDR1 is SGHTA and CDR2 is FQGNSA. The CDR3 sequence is CASSFERELYYEQYF. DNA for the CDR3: TGTGCCAGCAGCTTCGAGCGGGAGCTGTACTACGAGCAGTACTTC.

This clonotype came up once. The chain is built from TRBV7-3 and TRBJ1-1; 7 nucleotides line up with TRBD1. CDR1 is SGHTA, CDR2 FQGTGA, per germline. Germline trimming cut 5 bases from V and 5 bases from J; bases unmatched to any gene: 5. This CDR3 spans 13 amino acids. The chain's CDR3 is CASSPQTGTEAFF. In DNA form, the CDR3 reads TGTGCCAGCAGCCCCCAGACAGGGACTGAAGCTTTCTTT.

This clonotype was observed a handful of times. CDR3: CASSPVRPSSYNSPLHF. The CDR3 DNA reads as TGTGCCAGCTCACCCGTCCGGCCGAGCTCCTATAATTCACCCCTCCACTTT. This sequence joins TRBV18 and TRBJ1-6, with D uncertain. The germline V and J ends were trimmed by 3 bases and 0 bases, with 12 bases remaining between them. Germline values: CDR1 KGHSH, CDR2 LQKENI. The CDR3 consists of 17 residues.

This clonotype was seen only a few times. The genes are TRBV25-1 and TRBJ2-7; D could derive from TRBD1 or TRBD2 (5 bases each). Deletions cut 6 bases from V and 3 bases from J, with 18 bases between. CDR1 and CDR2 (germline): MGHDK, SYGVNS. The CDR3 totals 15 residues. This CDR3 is CASSSEVGGIYEQYF. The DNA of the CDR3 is TGTGCCAGCAGCAGTGAAGTTGGGGGAATCTACGAGCAGTACTTC.

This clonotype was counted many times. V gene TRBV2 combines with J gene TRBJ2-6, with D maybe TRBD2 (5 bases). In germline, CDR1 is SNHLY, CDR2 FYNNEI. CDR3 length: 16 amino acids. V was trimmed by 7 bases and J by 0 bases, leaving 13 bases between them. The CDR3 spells CASNGGRSSGANVLTF. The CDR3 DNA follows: TGTGCCAGCAATGGAGGCCGGAGCTCTGGGGCCAACGTCCTGACTTTC.

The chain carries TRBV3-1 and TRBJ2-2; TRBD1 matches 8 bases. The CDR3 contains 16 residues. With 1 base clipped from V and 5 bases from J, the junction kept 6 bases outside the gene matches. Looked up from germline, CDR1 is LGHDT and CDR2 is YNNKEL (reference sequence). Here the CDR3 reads CASSQGTGPQTGELFF. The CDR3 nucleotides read TGTGCCAGCAGCCAAGGGACAGGGCCACAAACCGGGGAGCTGTTTTTT.

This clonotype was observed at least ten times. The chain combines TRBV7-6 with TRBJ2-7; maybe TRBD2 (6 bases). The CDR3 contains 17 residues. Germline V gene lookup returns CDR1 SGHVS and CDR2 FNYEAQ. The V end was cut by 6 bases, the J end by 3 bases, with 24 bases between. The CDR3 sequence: CASRPGRRKEGRYEQYF. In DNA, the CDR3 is TGTGCCAGCAGGCCGGGACGGCGGAAGGAGGGGCGCTACGAGCAGTACTTC.

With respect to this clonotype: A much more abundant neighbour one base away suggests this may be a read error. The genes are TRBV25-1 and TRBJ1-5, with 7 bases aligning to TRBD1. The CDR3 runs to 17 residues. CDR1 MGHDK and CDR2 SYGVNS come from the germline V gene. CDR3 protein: CAGSERQGPLLGQPQHF. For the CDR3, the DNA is TGTGCCGGCAGCGAACGACAGGGACCTCTTTTAGGGCAGCCCCAGCATTTT.

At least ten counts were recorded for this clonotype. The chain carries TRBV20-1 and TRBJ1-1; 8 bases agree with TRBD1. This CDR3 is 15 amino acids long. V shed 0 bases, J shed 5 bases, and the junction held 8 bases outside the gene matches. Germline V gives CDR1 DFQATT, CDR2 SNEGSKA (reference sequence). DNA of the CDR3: TGCAGTGCTAGAGAGTCGGAACAGGGGGGGACTGAAGCTTTCTTT. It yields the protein CSARESEQGGTEAFF.

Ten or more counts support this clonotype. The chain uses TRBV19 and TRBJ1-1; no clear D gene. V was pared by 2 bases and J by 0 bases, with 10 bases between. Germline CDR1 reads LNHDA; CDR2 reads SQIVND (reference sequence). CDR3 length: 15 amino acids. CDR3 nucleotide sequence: TGTGCCAGTAGTATATATGCCAGCATGAACACTGAAGCTTTCTTT. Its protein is CASSIYASMNTEAFF.

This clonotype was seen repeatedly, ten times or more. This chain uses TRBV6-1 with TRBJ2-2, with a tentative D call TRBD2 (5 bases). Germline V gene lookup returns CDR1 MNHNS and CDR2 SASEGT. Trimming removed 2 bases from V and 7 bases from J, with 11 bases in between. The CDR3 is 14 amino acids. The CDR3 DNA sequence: TGTGCCAGCAGTGAACGGGCTAGCTTCGGGGAGCTGTTTTTT. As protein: CASSERASFGELFF.

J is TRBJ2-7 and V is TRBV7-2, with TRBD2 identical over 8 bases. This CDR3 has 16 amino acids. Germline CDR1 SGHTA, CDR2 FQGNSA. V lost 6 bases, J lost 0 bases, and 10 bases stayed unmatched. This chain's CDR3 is CASSVSGDNLSYEQYF. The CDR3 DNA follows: TGTGCCAGCAGTGTTAGCGGGGACAACCTCTCCTACGAGCAGTACTTC.

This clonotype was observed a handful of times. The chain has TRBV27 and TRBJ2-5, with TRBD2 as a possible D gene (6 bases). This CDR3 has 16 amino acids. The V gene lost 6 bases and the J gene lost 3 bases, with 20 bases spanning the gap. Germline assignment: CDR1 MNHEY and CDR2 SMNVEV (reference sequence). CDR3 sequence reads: CASRRRGSPLKETQYF. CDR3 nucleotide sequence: TGTGCCAGCAGACGCCGGGGGTCCCCCCTTAAAGAGACCCAGTACTTC.